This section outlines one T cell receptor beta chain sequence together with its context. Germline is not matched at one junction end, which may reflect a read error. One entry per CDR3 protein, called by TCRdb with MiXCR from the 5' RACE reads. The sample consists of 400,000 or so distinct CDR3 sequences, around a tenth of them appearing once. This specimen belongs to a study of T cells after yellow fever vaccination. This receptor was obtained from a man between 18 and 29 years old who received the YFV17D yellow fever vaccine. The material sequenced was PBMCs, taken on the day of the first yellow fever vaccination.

The CDR3 DNA reads TGTGCTAGCAGCTTGAACAGGGGTGGAAACACCATATATTTT. Encoded protein: CASSLNRGGNTIYF. V and J are TRBV7-7 and TRBJ1-3; 7 bases are shared with TRBD1. Germline CDR1 SSHAT, CDR2 FNYEAQ (reference sequence). CDR3 size: 14 residues.